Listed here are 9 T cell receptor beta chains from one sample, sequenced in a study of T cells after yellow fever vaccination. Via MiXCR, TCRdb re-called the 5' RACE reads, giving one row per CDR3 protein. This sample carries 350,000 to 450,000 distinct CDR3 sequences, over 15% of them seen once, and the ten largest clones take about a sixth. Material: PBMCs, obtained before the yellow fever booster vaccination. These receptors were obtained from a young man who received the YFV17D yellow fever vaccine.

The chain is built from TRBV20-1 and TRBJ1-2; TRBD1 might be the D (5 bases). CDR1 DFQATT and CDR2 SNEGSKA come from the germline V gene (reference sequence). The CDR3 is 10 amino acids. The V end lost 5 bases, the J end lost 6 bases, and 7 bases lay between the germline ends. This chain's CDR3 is CSAWGHGYTF. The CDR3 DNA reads TGCAGTGCTTGGGGACATGGCTACACCTTC.

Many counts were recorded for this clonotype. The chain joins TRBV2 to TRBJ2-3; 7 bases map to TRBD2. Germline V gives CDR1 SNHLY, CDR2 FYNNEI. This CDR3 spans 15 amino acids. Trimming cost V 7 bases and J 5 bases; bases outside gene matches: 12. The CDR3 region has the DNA TGTGCCAGCAAAAGACTAGCCTCGCGTTTAGATACGCAGTATTTT. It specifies CASKRLASRLDTQYF.

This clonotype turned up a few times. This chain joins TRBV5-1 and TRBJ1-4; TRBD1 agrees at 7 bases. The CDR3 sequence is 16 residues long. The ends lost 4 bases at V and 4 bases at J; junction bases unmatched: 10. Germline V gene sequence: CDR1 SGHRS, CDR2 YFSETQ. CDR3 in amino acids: CASSPTTTGLNEKLFF. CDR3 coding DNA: TGCGCCAGCAGCCCAACGACGACAGGGCTTAATGAAAAACTGTTTTTT.

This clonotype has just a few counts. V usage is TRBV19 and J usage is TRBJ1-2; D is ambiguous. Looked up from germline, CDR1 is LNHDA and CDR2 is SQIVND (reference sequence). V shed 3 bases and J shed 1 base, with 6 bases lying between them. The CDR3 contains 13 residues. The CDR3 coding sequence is TGTGCCAGTAGTATTTGGGGTAACTATGGCTACACCTTC. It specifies CASSIWGNYGYTF. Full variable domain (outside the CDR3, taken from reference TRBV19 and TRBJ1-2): DGGITQSPKYLFRKEGQNVTLSCEQNLNHDAMYWYRQDPGQGLRLIYYSQIVNDFQKGDIAEGYSVSREKKESFPLTVTSAQKNPTAFYLCASSIWGNYGYTFGSGTRLTVV.

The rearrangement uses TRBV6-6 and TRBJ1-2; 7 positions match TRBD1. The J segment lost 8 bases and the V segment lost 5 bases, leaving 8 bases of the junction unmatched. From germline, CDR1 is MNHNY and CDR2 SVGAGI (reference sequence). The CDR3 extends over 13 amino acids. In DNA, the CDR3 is TGTGCCAGCAGTCCTAGACAGGGTTTCGGCTACACCTTC. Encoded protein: CASSPRQGFGYTF.

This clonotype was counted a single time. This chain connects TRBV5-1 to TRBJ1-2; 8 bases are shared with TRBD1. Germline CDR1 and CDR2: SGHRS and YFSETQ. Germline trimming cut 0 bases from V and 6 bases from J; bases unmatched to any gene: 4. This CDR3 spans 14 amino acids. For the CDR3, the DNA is TGCGCCAGCAGCTTGGCGGGACAGGATAATGGCTACACCTTC. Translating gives CASSLAGQDNGYTF.

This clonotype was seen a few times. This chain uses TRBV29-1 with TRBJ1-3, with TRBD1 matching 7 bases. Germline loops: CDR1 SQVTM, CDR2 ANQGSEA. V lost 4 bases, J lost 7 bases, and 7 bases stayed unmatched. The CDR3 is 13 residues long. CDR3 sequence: CSVGGGESNTIYF. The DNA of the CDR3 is TGCAGCGTTGGAGGGGGCGAGTCTAACACCATATATTTT.

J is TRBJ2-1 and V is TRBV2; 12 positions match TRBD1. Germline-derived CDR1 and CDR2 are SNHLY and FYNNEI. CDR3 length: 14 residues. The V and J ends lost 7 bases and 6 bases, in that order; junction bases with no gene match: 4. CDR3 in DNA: TGTGCCAGCATGGGACAGGGGGCCCTCAATGAGCAGTTCTTC. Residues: CASMGQGALNEQFF.

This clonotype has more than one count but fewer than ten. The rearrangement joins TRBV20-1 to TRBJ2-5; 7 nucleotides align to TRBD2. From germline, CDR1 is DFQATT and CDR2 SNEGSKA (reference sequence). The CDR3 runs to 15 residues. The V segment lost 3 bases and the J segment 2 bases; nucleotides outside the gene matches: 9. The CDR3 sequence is CSASNGRAGQETQYF. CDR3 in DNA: TGCAGTGCTAGTAACGGGCGAGCGGGGCAAGAGACCCAGTACTTC.